These 18 T cell receptor beta chains were sequenced from one sample in a study of cytomegalovirus exposure and HLA in healthy donors. The PCR made use of 60 Vbeta and 13 Jbeta primers. Assay: immunoSEQ multiplex PCR; the TCRdb copy retains only in-frame clones and omits some. The sample holds about 160,000 clones, around 79% seen once. Sequences were obtained from PBMCs. All receptors derive from a human donor in good health.

This rearrangement joins TRBV19 to TRBJ2-5; no clear D. The CDR3 extends over 13 amino acids. Germline V gene lookup returns CDR1 LNHDA and CDR2 SQIVND (reference sequence). Deletions cut 9 bases from V and 0 bases from J, with 11 bases between. The CDR3 protein is CASGRNYQETQYF. The CDR3 DNA is TGTGCCAGCGGCAGGAATTACCAAGAGACCCAGTACTTC.

CDR3 coding DNA: TGTGCCAGCAGCGATAGTATCACAGATACGCAGTATTTT. Amino acids: CASSDSITDTQYF. This rearrangement joins TRBV7-9 to TRBJ2-3; D remains ambiguous. The V end lost 5 bases, the J end lost 2 bases, and 8 bases lay between the germline ends. CDR3 size: 13 residues. Germline-derived CDR1 and CDR2 are SEHNR and FQNEAQ (reference sequence).

The gene calls are TRBV10-2 and TRBJ2-1; D is possibly TRBD2 (6 bases). Trimming cost V 9 bases and J 3 bases, with 12 bases left between them. The V gene's germline CDR1 is WSHSY and CDR2 SAAADI. The CDR3 has 13 residues. CDR3 nucleotide sequence: TGCGCCAGTAATAGCGGAAGCTACAATGAGCAGTTCTTC. Translated: CASNSGSYNEQFF.

This clone was detected a few times. V usage is TRBV5-1 and J usage is TRBJ2-3, with TRBD2 as a possible D gene (5 bases). The germline V and J ends were trimmed by 7 bases and 5 bases, with 8 bases remaining between them. The CDR3 has 11 residues. The V gene's germline CDR1 is SGHRS and CDR2 YFSETQ. CDR3: CASRDIDTQYF. The DNA of the CDR3 is TGCGCCAGCCGGGATATAGATACGCAGTATTTT.

J is TRBJ2-1 and V is TRBV1; the table's D call TRBD1 went unverified against the DNA. TRBV1 is assigned pseudogene status. The length of the CDR3 is 12 residues. CDR3: CTSSPTGQGEFF. CDR3 bases: TGCACCAGCAGCCCGACGGGACAGGGCGAGTTCTTC.

The table lists this clone with a count of one. V usage is TRBV10-3 and J usage is TRBJ2-1, with 7 bases lining up with TRBD2. The CDR3 consists of 14 residues. Trimming cost V 6 bases and J 3 bases; bases outside gene matches: 5. In germline, CDR1 is ENHRY, CDR2 SYGVKD. The CDR3 bases are TGTGCCATCAGCCCGGGGGGTCTCTACAATGAGCAGTTCTTC. It is translated as CAISPGGLYNEQFF.

The rearrangement links TRBV7-2 to TRBJ2-7; D is unresolved. V shed 1 base and J shed 2 bases, with 9 bases lying between them. The CDR3 loop spans 14 amino acids. The germline V gene encodes CDR1 SGHTA and CDR2 FQGNSA. CDR3 sequence: CASSLERGAYEQYF. CDR3 DNA sequence: TGTGCCAGCAGCTTAGAAAGAGGAGCCTACGAGCAGTACTTC.

Many counts were recorded for this clone. This sequence joins TRBV27 and TRBJ2-3, with TRBD1 identical over 10 bases. V was pared by 3 bases and J by 3 bases, with 9 bases of the junction left unmatched. The germline V gene encodes CDR1 MNHEY and CDR2 SMNVEV (reference sequence). This CDR3 region has 17 residues. The CDR3 DNA sequence: TGTGCCAGCAGTTTCAACGACAGGGGGCATTTAACAGATACGCAGTATTTT. This gives the protein CASSFNDRGHLTDTQYF.

The CDR3 region is CASSRGGAGTEAFF. The CDR3 DNA reads as TGTGCCAGCAGTCGGGGGGGGGCAGGTACTGAAGCTTTCTTT. This chain connects TRBV27 to TRBJ1-1; TRBD1 is a possible D gene (6 bases). The CDR3 is 14 amino acids. Germline V CDR1 and CDR2: MNHEY, SMNVEV (reference sequence). V gave up 5 bases and J gave up 5 bases, with 15 bases separating them.

The chain links TRBV14 to TRBJ2-1, with 10 bases lining up with TRBD2. Germline CDR1 SGHDN, CDR2 FVKESK. V lost 0 bases, J lost 5 bases, and 1 base stayed unmatched. This CDR3 is 15 amino acids long. The DNA for the CDR3 is TGTGCCAGCAGCCAAGAACTAGCGGGAAACAATGAGCAGTTCTTC. Encoded protein: CASSQELAGNNEQFF.

The rearrangement joins TRBV20-1 to TRBJ1-1; tentative D call: TRBD1 (6 bases). V lost 5 bases to trimming and J lost 10 bases, with 11 bases between them. The CDR3 consists of 10 residues. In germline, CDR1 is DFQATT, CDR2 SNEGSKA (reference sequence). CDR3 sequence reads: CSAGGGGAFF. The CDR3 coding sequence is TGCAGTGCTGGGGGAGGGGGAGCTTTCTTT.

This clone was seen just once. V and J are TRBV13 and TRBJ2-3, with 8 bases aligning to TRBD2. Trimming removed 1 base from V and 2 bases from J; junction bases left unmatched: 2. The CDR3 has 15 amino acids. Looked up from germline, CDR1 is PRHDT and CDR2 is FYEKMQ (reference sequence). This CDR3 is CASSLEAGDTDTQYF. CDR3 nucleotide sequence: TGTGCCAGCAGCTTAGAAGCGGGGGACACAGATACGCAGTATTTT.

This clone has a handful of counts. The chain recombines TRBV7-9 with TRBJ1-2; 8 nucleotides match TRBD1. V lost 1 base, J lost 6 bases, and 4 bases stayed unmatched. Germline V CDR1 and CDR2: SEHNR, FQNEAQ (reference sequence). The CDR3 runs to 14 residues. CDR3 sequence: CASSLGTGNNGYTF. The CDR3, as DNA: TGTGCCAGCAGCTTAGGGACAGGGAATAATGGCTACACCTTC. The full variable domain, rest sourced from reference TRBV7-9 and TRBJ1-2, is DTGVSQNPRHKITKRGQNVTFRCDPISEHNRLYWYRQTLGQGPEFLTYFQNEAQLEKSRLLSDRFSAERPKGSFSTLEIQRTEQGDSAMYLCASSLGTGNNGYTFGSGTRLTVV.

The chain recombines TRBV7-9 with TRBJ2-7, with D tentatively TRBD2 (5 bases). From germline, CDR1 is SEHNR and CDR2 FQNEAQ (reference sequence). Trimming cost V 10 bases and J 7 bases, with 23 bases left between them. The CDR3 is 14 amino acids. The CDR3 sequence is CATRGLLASGEQYF. As DNA, the CDR3 is TGTGCCACCCGCGGACTGTTGGCGTCTGGTGAGCAGTACTTC.

This clone was seen only a few times. The J gene is TRBJ2-7, the V gene TRBV6-1, with 8 bases fitting TRBD2. Germline CDR1 reads MNHNS; CDR2 reads SASEGT. This CDR3 spans 13 amino acids. Trimming took 8 bases from V and 3 from J; bases not matched to a gene: 6. CDR3 sequence (DNA): TGTGCCAGCGGCCGGGGGGGAGGCTACGAGCAGTACTTC. Translated, it gives CASGRGGGYEQYF.

V and J are TRBV28 and TRBJ2-7; 7 bases map to TRBD2. Germline V gene data show CDR1 as MDHEN and CDR2 as SYDVKM. The CDR3 length is 17 residues. V shed 5 bases, J shed 0 bases, and the junction held 13 bases outside the gene matches. The DNA of the CDR3 is TGTGCCAGCAGTCGAAGTGGGCTAGCGGATTACTCCTACGAGCAGTACTTC. Translating it yields CASSRSGLADYSYEQYF.

This chain joins TRBV6-5 and TRBJ2-7; D uncertain. The ends were cut back, 4 bases at V and 0 bases at J, with 10 bases in the middle. The CDR3 length is 14 residues. CDR1 is MNHEY and CDR2 is SVGAGI in the germline V gene. For the CDR3, the DNA is TGTGCCAGCAGTTTTAACATTTACTCCTACGAGCAGTACTTC. Translating gives CASSFNIYSYEQYF.

CDR3 DNA: TGTGCCAGCAGTTCGACCCGACAGGGACAGCCCCAGCATTTT. It translates to CASSSTRQGQPQHF. This chain connects TRBV28 to TRBJ1-5, with 7 bases lining up with TRBD1. CDR3 size: 14 residues. V gave up 4 bases and J gave up 7 bases; unmatched junction bases: 7. Germline CDR1 reads MDHEN; CDR2 reads SYDVKM.